This TCR beta chain was captured by sequencing in a study of early T cells in non-severe SARS-CoV-2 infection. Study information: The authors sequenced bulk RNA from unsorted whole blood, leaving chains unpaired.

With 4 bases removed from V and 8 bases from J, the gap between germline ends came to 18 bases. Germline CDR1 GTSNPN, CDR2 SVGIG (reference sequence). The CDR3 length is 14 residues. Unique molecular identifiers were attached to individual cDNA molecules. TCRdb reprocessed the 5' RACE reads with MiXCR, giving one entry per CDR3 protein. This repertoire shows roughly 62,000 distinct CDR3 sequences, 7% to 8% found once; its top ten account for 3% to 4%. This clonotype was observed a handful of times. Its antigen is as yet unknown. Study-wide findings and caveats: The matching step, a VDJdb search, favored anti-spike CD8 responses and missed private and CD4 specificities.

This TCR derives from an adult who was a healthcare worker with PCR-confirmed SARS-CoV-2 infection or an uninfected control (not recorded which). The sample consisted of whole blood. The chain couples TRBV30 to TRBJ2-1; D is tentatively TRBD1 or TRBD2 (6 bases each). CDR3 in DNA: TGTGCCTGGAAAGGGGGGCTAGTCCACGATGAGCAGTTCTTC. Amino acids: CAWKGGLVHDEQFF. The variable domain in full, with the rest retrieved from reference TRBV30 and TRBJ2-1, is SQTIHQWPATLVQPVGSPLSLECTVEGTSNPNLYWYRQAAGRGLQLLFYSVGIGQISSEVPQNLSASRPQDRQFILSSKKLLLSDSGFYLCAWKGGLVHDEQFFGPGTRLTVL.